A single T cell receptor beta chain is shown here with its context. Some clones are missing from TCRdb's copy, which holds only in-frame ones; the method was immunoSEQ multiplex PCR. This table has 27,000 or so clones, 88% appearing once. The sample is drawn from a study of T cell changes during pregnancy in multiple sclerosis. V dropped 2 bases and J dropped 2; count of bases not matched to a gene: 0. The CDR3 contains 14 residues. CDR1 MRHNA and CDR2 SNTAGT come from the germline V gene. The chain recombines TRBV6-4 with TRBJ2-1; 7 bases line up with TRBD2. This receptor was identified in a female donor with multiple sclerosis, enrolled in a pregnancy study. Sequencing was performed on CD8+ T cells from peripheral blood mononuclear cells, taken in the second trimester of pregnancy. The CDR3 loop reads CASSDGGAYNEQFF. The CDR3 DNA follows: TGTGCCAGCAGTGACGGGGGGGCCTACAATGAGCAGTTCTTC.